Listed here are 24 T cell receptor beta chains from one sample, sequenced in a study of cytomegalovirus exposure and HLA in healthy donors. The PCR used 60 Vbeta and 13 Jbeta primers. This table comes from immunoSEQ multiplex PCR, and its TCRdb copy is limited to in-frame clones, with some not included. This table has 100,000 to 150,000 clones, roughly 80% appearing once. The sample taken for sequencing was PBMCs. Receptor source: a male donor in good health and CMV-seropositive.

Regarding this clone: The junction and the germline gene differ at one end; a read error may be behind it. This chain links TRBV9 with TRBJ2-6, with D maybe TRBD1 (5 bases). The CDR3 totals 16 residues. The germline CDR1 and CDR2 sequences are SGDLS and YYNGEE. The CDR3, as DNA: TGTGCCAGCAGCGTAGGAGGTAGCCATGGGGCCAACGGCCTGACTTTC. Translated: CASSVGGSHGANGLTF.

The chain combines TRBV7-2 with TRBJ2-1; no definite D call. Germline-derived CDR1 and CDR2 are SGHTA and FQGNSA. The CDR3 sequence is 13 residues long. The V gene lost 4 bases and the J gene lost 12 bases, with 16 bases spanning the gap. CDR3 sequence: CASSSLLEIGQFF. The CDR3 DNA follows: TGTGCCAGCAGCTCTCTGCTAGAGATCGGGCAGTTCTTC.

The V and J genes are TRBV5-1 and TRBJ1-3, with 9 positions matching TRBD1. This CDR3 comprises 15 residues. Germline-derived CDR1 and CDR2 are SGHRS and YFSETQ. Trimming at V came to 4 bases and at J to 7 bases, leaving 9 bases not matched to a gene. The CDR3, as DNA: TGCGCCAGCAGCAGCACAGGGGGCGCTCAGAACACCATATATTTT. Protein: CASSSTGGAQNTIYF.

V gene TRBV4-2 combines with J gene TRBJ2-5; 10 bases are shared with TRBD2. The germline V gene encodes CDR1 LGHNA and CDR2 YNFKEQ. This CDR3 region has 16 residues. With V trimmed by 1 base and J by 5 bases, 7 bases remained unmatched. The CDR3 nucleotides read TGTGCCAGCAGCCAAGCTAGCGGGAGATCATGGGAGACCCAGTACTTC. This sequence encodes CASSQASGRSWETQYF.

The chain links TRBV5-4 to TRBJ2-3; no clear D. CDR1 SGHNT and CDR2 YYREEE come from the germline V gene (reference sequence). V lost 3 bases to trimming and J lost 1 base, with 9 bases between them. This CDR3 is built from 14 residues. CDR3 region: CASSSSDGTDTQYF. CDR3 DNA: TGTGCCAGCAGCTCAAGCGACGGCACAGATACGCAGTATTTT.

The gene calls are TRBV4-3 and TRBJ1-2; D possibly corresponds to TRBD1 (5 bases). Germline V CDR1 and CDR2: LGHNA, YSLEER. This CDR3 has 15 residues. The V end lost 2 bases, the J end lost 6 bases, and 16 bases lay between the germline ends. CDR3 region: CASSQSMGPWDGYTF. CDR3 sequence (DNA): TGCGCCAGCAGCCAATCTATGGGGCCCTGGGATGGCTACACCTTC.

The rearrangement joins TRBV28 to TRBJ2-7; TRBD1 matches 8 bases. After removal of 8 bases from V and 6 bases from J, the junction contained 12 bases not matched to a gene. Germline V gene sequence: CDR1 MDHEN, CDR2 SYDVKM. CDR3 length equals 14 residues. CDR3 coding DNA: TGTGCCAGCGCAATTAGGGGGACAGGTTCCGAGCAGTACTTC. Its translation: CASAIRGTGSEQYF.

With regard to this clone: One junction end disagrees with the germline gene, perhaps due to a read error. The gene calls are TRBV7-3 and TRBJ2-6, with a weak D call TRBD1 (6 bases). Germline V lookup: CDR1 SGHTA, CDR2 FQGTGA. The CDR3 covers 15 residues. This chain's CDR3 is CASSSHRAGANGLTF. The CDR3 bases are TGTGCCAGCAGCTCACACAGGGCTGGGGCCAACGGCCTGACTTTC.

This clone appeared a single time. The CDR3 sequence is CASSPGLAGGGEQYF. CDR3 nucleotide sequence: TGTGCCAGCAGCCCGGGACTAGCGGGAGGCGGCGAGCAGTACTTC. This chain links TRBV7-6 with TRBJ2-7; 15 nucleotides align to TRBD2. The CDR3 has 15 residues. CDR1 and CDR2 (germline): SGHVS, FNYEAQ. The V segment lost 5 bases and the J segment 6 bases; nucleotides outside the gene matches: 5.

CDR3 nucleotides: TGTGCCAGCAGCTTGGTAGACTATAATTCACCCCTCCACTTT. Encoded protein: CASSLVDYNSPLHF. The rearrangement uses TRBV5-6 and TRBJ1-6; D ambiguous. The germline gives CDR1 SGHDT, CDR2 YYEEEE. This CDR3 region has 14 residues. V shed 0 bases and J shed 3 bases, with 4 bases lying between them.

The chain has TRBV4-3 and TRBJ2-1, with TRBD2 matching over 9 bases. The ends lost 3 bases at V and 4 bases at J; junction bases unmatched: 13. This CDR3 spans 18 amino acids. Germline loops: CDR1 LGHNA, CDR2 YSLEER. The CDR3 is CASSQAPLGGRAYNEQFF. In DNA form, the CDR3 reads TGCGCCAGCAGCCAGGCCCCCTTGGGCGGGAGGGCGTACAATGAGCAGTTCTTC.

The V call is TRBV6-5, the J call TRBJ2-7; 7 bases align to TRBD1. The CDR3 length is 15 residues. Germline V gene data show CDR1 as MNHEY and CDR2 as SVGAGI. After removal of 7 bases from V and 2 bases from J, the junction contained 11 bases not matched to a gene. The CDR3 bases are TGTGCCAGCACCATACAGGGGTCGGGCGCCTACGAGCAGTACTTC. Translating gives CASTIQGSGAYEQYF.

Only one count was recorded for this clone. The rearrangement joins TRBV19 to TRBJ2-3, with D possibly matching TRBD2 (6 bases). Germline V gene lookup returns CDR1 LNHDA and CDR2 SQIVND (reference sequence). The CDR3 sequence is 13 residues long. Trimming shortened V by 7 bases and J by 2 bases, and 10 bases separated the two germline ends. In DNA form, the CDR3 reads TGTGCCAGTATAGGACTACCCACAGATACGCAGTATTTT. Its translation is CASIGLPTDTQYF.

V usage is TRBV29-1 and J usage is TRBJ2-1; 8 nucleotides match TRBD1. Germline CDR1 and CDR2: SQVTM and ANQGSEA. The CDR3 is made up of 13 amino acids. Trimming cost V 6 bases and J 8 bases; bases outside gene matches: 9. CDR3 sequence: CSVWTGLGDEQFF. In nucleotides, the CDR3 is TGCAGCGTGTGGACAGGGTTAGGGGATGAGCAGTTCTTC.

The V and J genes are TRBV19 and TRBJ1-5; 7 positions match TRBD1. V gave up 3 bases and J gave up 6 bases; unmatched junction bases: 8. Germline V gene lookup returns CDR1 LNHDA and CDR2 SQIVND (reference sequence). The CDR3 is 15 residues long. The CDR3: CASSIGTALGQPQHF. The CDR3 DNA reads TGTGCCAGTAGTATCGGGACAGCTTTGGGTCAGCCCCAGCATTTT.

J is TRBJ2-3 and V is TRBV5-4; D is perhaps TRBD1 (5 bases). Trimming took 0 bases from V and 6 from J, leaving 17 bases between them. Per germline, CDR1 SGHNT and CDR2 YYREEE (reference sequence). The CDR3 consists of 16 residues. CDR3 region: CASSLDPDTRRDTQYF. DNA for the CDR3: TGTGCCAGCAGCTTGGATCCGGACACCCGAAGGGATACGCAGTATTTT.

The chain has TRBV6-5 and TRBJ2-7; TRBD1 agrees at 11 bases. The germline V gene encodes CDR1 MNHEY and CDR2 SVGAGI. The V gene end was trimmed by 8 bases and the J gene end by 4 bases; junction bases not matched to a gene: 10. This CDR3 region has 15 residues. The CDR3 sequence is CASLPRDRGIYEQYF. CDR3 DNA: TGTGCCAGCCTTCCAAGGGACAGGGGGATTTACGAGCAGTACTTC.

This clone has a handful of counts. This chain uses TRBV5-4 with TRBJ2-7, with D unclear. The CDR3 extends over 15 amino acids. Trimming took 3 bases from V and 1 from J, leaving 14 bases between them. CDR1 SGHNT and CDR2 YYREEE come from the germline V gene (reference sequence). CDR3 amino acids: CASSSLSGASYEQYF. DNA for the CDR3: TGTGCCAGCAGCTCCCTATCTGGAGCATCCTACGAGCAGTACTTC.

This clone was counted once. V gene TRBV12-5 combines with J gene TRBJ1-5; a weak D match, TRBD1 (5 bases). The CDR3 has 13 residues. V lost 4 bases and J lost 4, with 8 bases in between. From germline, CDR1 is LGHNT and CDR2 FRNRAP. The CDR3 loop is CASGSDSNQPQHF. For the CDR3, the DNA is TGTGCTAGTGGTTCCGACAGTAATCAGCCCCAGCATTTT. Looking up the rest from reference TRBV12-5 and TRBJ1-5 gives the full variable domain: DARVTQTPRHKVTEMGQEVTMRCQPILGHNTVFWYRQTMMQGLELLAYFRNRAPLDDSGMPKDRFSAEMPDATLATLKIQPSEPRDSAVYFCASGSDSNQPQHFGDGTRLSIL.

The chain couples TRBV4-3 to TRBJ2-1; the match to TRBD2 covers 9 bases. This CDR3 region has 14 residues. V dropped 4 bases and J dropped 5; count of bases not matched to a gene: 3. The V gene's germline CDR1 is LGHNA and CDR2 YSLEER. The CDR3: CASSRRTSDNEQFF. The CDR3 DNA is TGCGCCAGCAGCCGGAGGACTAGCGACAATGAGCAGTTCTTC.

The count of this clone is one. V gene TRBV7-3 combines with J gene TRBJ2-3; D is ambiguous. Germline V gene lookup returns CDR1 SGHTA and CDR2 FQGTGA. The CDR3 length is 11 residues. V lost 4 bases to trimming and J lost 4 bases, with 3 bases between them. The CDR3 DNA is TGTGCCAGCAGCTCGTCAGATACGCAGTATTTT. This gives the protein CASSSSDTQYF.

The J gene is TRBJ2-1, the V gene TRBV28; TRBD2 is a possible D gene (7 bases). The V and J ends lost 6 bases and 10 bases respectively, with 22 bases between them. Germline values: CDR1 MDHEN, CDR2 SYDVKM. The CDR3 loop spans 15 amino acids. The CDR3 region has the DNA TGTGCCAGCAGCTCTGGGGGGGGGCGTATCAACGAGCAGTTCTTC. Amino acids: CASSSGGGRINEQFF. Variable domain in full (rest from reference TRBV28 and TRBJ2-1): DVKVTQSSRYLVKRTGEKVFLECVQDMDHENMFWYRQDPGLGLRLIYFSYDVKMKEKGDIPEGYSVSREKKERFSLILESASTNQTSMYLCASSSGGGRINEQFFGPGTRLTVL.

Worth noting for this clone: One junction end disagrees with the germline gene, perhaps due to a read error. V usage is TRBV5-4 and J usage is TRBJ1-2, with 9 bases lining up with TRBD1. Germline V gene lookup returns CDR1 SGHNT and CDR2 YYREEE (reference sequence). This CDR3 comprises 12 residues. For the CDR3, the DNA is TGTGCCAGCAGCTTACTTGGACAGGGGCTAGCCTTC. This gives the protein CASSLLGQGLAF.

On this clone: This same CDR3 is encoded by further DNA sequences in the sample. V usage is TRBV18 and J usage is TRBJ1-3, with 7 bases aligning to TRBD1. The ends lost 3 bases at V and 11 bases at J; junction bases unmatched: 4. The CDR3 is made up of 12 amino acids. CDR1 and CDR2 from the germline V gene are KGHSH and LQKENI. The CDR3 reads CASSPTGDAIYF. The CDR3 DNA is TGTGCCAGCTCACCCACAGGGGACGCCATATATTTT.